The rows below give T cell receptor beta chains drawn from one sample of a study of beta chain features in type 1 diabetes. Some clones are missing from TCRdb's copy, which holds only in-frame ones; the method was immunoSEQ multiplex PCR. The sample yields roughly 400,000 clones, around 16% seen once. Sequences were obtained from naive CD4+ T cells from blood. The receptors were sampled from a woman aged 18-30 years in good health. Each CDR3 is given with its conserved first and last residue. D genes are given only for firm matches. For some rows the clone size is stated as once, few or many, or as a class when expanded; others skip it.

d_call: TRBD2
cdr3_length: 16
clone_size: few
j_call: TRBJ2-7
v_call: TRBV28
cdr3_aa: CASSTTGLAGAYEQYF
cdr3_nt: TGTGCCAGCAGTACTACCGGACTAGCGGGAGCCTACGAGCAGTACTTC

d_call: .
cdr3_length: 12
clone_size: few
j_call: TRBJ2-3
v_call: TRBV29-1
cdr3_aa: CSVYNREDTQYF
cdr3_nt: TGCAGCGTCTATAACAGGGAAGATACGCAGTATTTT

d_call: TRBD2
cdr3_length: 16
clone_size: few
j_call: TRBJ2-3
v_call: TRBV7-2
cdr3_aa: CASSPRLAGPADTQYF
cdr3_nt: TGTGCCAGCAGCCCCCGACTAGCGGGACCCGCAGATACGCAGTATTTT

d_call: .
cdr3_length: 13
clone_size: .
j_call: TRBJ2-7
v_call: TRBV9
cdr3_aa: CASSVVSGTEQYF
cdr3_nt: TGTGCCAGCAGCGTAGTAAGCGGGACAGAGCAGTACTTC

d_call: .
cdr3_length: 14
clone_size: .
j_call: TRBJ1-3
v_call: TRBV6-1
cdr3_aa: CATAERFSGNTIYF
cdr3_nt: TGTGCCACCGCGGAGCGGTTCTCTGGAAACACCATATATTTT

d_call: TRBD1
cdr3_length: 15
clone_size: few
j_call: TRBJ1-3
v_call: TRBV5-4
cdr3_aa: CASSVGQRSGNTIYF
cdr3_nt: TGTGCCAGCAGCGTGGGACAGCGCTCTGGAAACACCATATATTTT

d_call: .
cdr3_length: 14
clone_size: few
j_call: TRBJ1-2
v_call: TRBV1
cdr3_aa: CTSSQVRRGRDYTF
cdr3_nt: TGCACCAGCAGCCAAGTGCGAAGGGGGCGAGACTACACCTTC

d_call: TRBD2
cdr3_length: 18
clone_size: .
j_call: TRBJ2-1
v_call: TRBV4-1
cdr3_aa: CASSLNTLAVSSYNEQFF
cdr3_nt: TGCGCCAGCAGCCTGAATACCCTAGCGGTGAGCTCCTACAATGAGCAGTTCTTC

d_call: .
cdr3_length: 13
clone_size: .
j_call: TRBJ2-7
v_call: TRBV19
cdr3_aa: CASSIANIDEQYF
cdr3_nt: TGTGCCAGTAGTATAGCGAACATCGACGAGCAGTACTTC

d_call: .
cdr3_length: 15
clone_size: .
j_call: TRBJ2-1
v_call: TRBV6-5
cdr3_aa: CASSYRSGTRDEQFF
cdr3_nt: TGTGCCAGCAGTTACAGGAGCGGGACAAGAGATGAGCAGTTCTTC

d_call: TRBD1
cdr3_length: 15
clone_size: .
j_call: TRBJ2-7
v_call: TRBV18
cdr3_aa: CASSPPGQGAYEQYF
cdr3_nt: TGTGCCAGCTCACCTCCGGGACAGGGTGCCTACGAGCAGTACTTC

d_call: TRBD1
cdr3_length: 14
clone_size: few
j_call: TRBJ2-1
v_call: TRBV6-5
cdr3_aa: CASSLGQGANEQFF
cdr3_nt: TGTGCCAGCAGCCTAGGACAGGGGGCGAATGAGCAGTTCTTC

d_call: TRBD1
cdr3_length: 15
clone_size: .
j_call: TRBJ1-1
v_call: TRBV5-4
cdr3_aa: CASSLGGGAGTEAFF
cdr3_nt: TGTGCCAGCAGCTTGGGAGGGGGCGCGGGAACTGAAGCTTTCTTT

d_call: .
cdr3_length: 13
clone_size: few
j_call: TRBJ2-1
v_call: TRBV2
cdr3_aa: CASSETWSNEQFF
cdr3_nt: TGTGCCAGCAGTGAAACTTGGAGCAATGAGCAGTTCTTC

d_call: TRBD1
cdr3_length: 14
clone_size: few
j_call: TRBJ1-4
v_call: TRBV15
cdr3_aa: CATSRGQFNEKLFF
cdr3_nt: TGTGCCACCAGCAGGGGACAGTTTAATGAAAAACTGTTTTTT

d_call: .
cdr3_length: 13
clone_size: few
j_call: TRBJ1-1
v_call: TRBV28
cdr3_aa: CASSSGETTEAFF
cdr3_nt: TGTGCCAGCAGCTCCGGGGAGACCACTGAAGCTTTCTTT

d_call: TRBD2
cdr3_length: 14
clone_size: .
j_call: TRBJ2-3
v_call: TRBV30
cdr3_aa: CAWGRTSSTDTQYF
cdr3_nt: TGTGCCTGGGGAAGGACTAGCAGCACAGATACGCAGTATTTT

d_call: TRBD1
cdr3_length: 15
clone_size: .
j_call: TRBJ2-7
v_call: TRBV7-2
cdr3_aa: CASSTTGTGRYEQYF
cdr3_nt: TGTGCCAGCAGCACCACCGGGACAGGGCGATACGAGCAGTACTTC

d_call: TRBD2
cdr3_length: 16
clone_size: few
j_call: TRBJ2-3
v_call: TRBV14
cdr3_aa: CASSRGLAASTDTQYF
cdr3_nt: TGTGCCAGCAGCCGAGGACTAGCGGCTAGCACAGATACGCAGTATTTT

d_call: .
cdr3_length: 15
clone_size: few
j_call: TRBJ2-7
v_call: TRBV7-9
cdr3_aa: CASSQQGRGSSEQYF
cdr3_nt: TGTGCCAGCAGCCAGCAGGGCAGGGGCAGTAGCGAGCAGTACTTC

d_call: .
cdr3_length: 15
clone_size: few
j_call: TRBJ1-1
v_call: TRBV14
cdr3_aa: CASSPQEFLNTEAFF
cdr3_nt: TGTGCCAGCAGCCCCCAGGAATTCTTGAACACTGAAGCTTTCTTT

d_call: TRBD1
cdr3_length: 14
clone_size: .
j_call: TRBJ1-2
v_call: TRBV2
cdr3_aa: CASSEALTGYGYTF
cdr3_nt: TGTGCCAGCAGTGAAGCGTTGACAGGGTATGGCTACACCTTC

d_call: .
cdr3_length: 14
clone_size: .
j_call: TRBJ2-5
v_call: TRBV7-9
cdr3_aa: CASSPWGAEETQYF
cdr3_nt: TGTGCCAGCAGCCCCTGGGGAGCGGAAGAGACCCAGTACTTC

d_call: .
cdr3_length: 16
clone_size: .
j_call: TRBJ2-7
v_call: TRBV28
cdr3_aa: CASSSQTGGWRVEQYF
cdr3_nt: TGTGCCAGCAGCTCCCAGACTGGGGGGTGGAGGGTCGAGCAGTACTTC

d_call: .
cdr3_length: 13
clone_size: few
j_call: TRBJ1-1
v_call: TRBV29-1
cdr3_aa: CSVEFRLNTEAFF
cdr3_nt: TGCAGCGTTGAGTTTCGGTTGAACACTGAAGCTTTCTTT

d_call: .
cdr3_length: 14
clone_size: .
j_call: TRBJ1-5
v_call: TRBV9
cdr3_aa: CASSSSGREEPQHF
cdr3_nt: TGTGCCAGCAGCTCTAGCGGGCGAGAAGAGCCCCAGCATTTT

d_call: .
cdr3_length: 13
clone_size: few
j_call: TRBJ2-5
v_call: TRBV27
cdr3_aa: CASSSAGGETQYF
cdr3_nt: TGTGCCAGCAGTTCGGCAGGGGGGGAGACCCAGTACTTC

d_call: TRBD2
cdr3_length: 17
clone_size: .
j_call: TRBJ2-5
v_call: TRBV15
cdr3_aa: CATSASTSGAMWETQYF
cdr3_nt: TGTGCCACCAGCGCCTCGACTAGCGGGGCCATGTGGGAGACCCAGTACTTC

d_call: .
cdr3_length: 15
clone_size: .
j_call: TRBJ2-2
v_call: TRBV5-6
cdr3_aa: CASTHRWGRTGELFF
cdr3_nt: TGTGCCAGCACCCACCGCTGGGGGCGCACCGGGGAGCTGTTTTTT

d_call: TRBD1
cdr3_length: 14
clone_size: few
j_call: TRBJ1-1
v_call: TRBV2
cdr3_aa: CASRQGGMNTEAFF
cdr3_nt: TGTGCCAGTAGACAGGGGGGAATGAACACTGAAGCTTTCTTT

d_call: .
cdr3_length: 14
clone_size: few
j_call: TRBJ2-2
v_call: TRBV7-9
cdr3_aa: CASSLYSAVGELFF
cdr3_nt: TGTGCCAGCAGCTTATATAGCGCCGTCGGGGAGCTGTTTTTT

d_call: .
cdr3_length: 14
clone_size: .
j_call: TRBJ1-3
v_call: TRBV7-9
cdr3_aa: CASEPGNSGNTIYF
cdr3_nt: TGTGCCAGCGAACCGGGGAACTCTGGAAACACCATATATTTT

d_call: TRBD2
cdr3_length: 14
clone_size: .
j_call: TRBJ2-7
v_call: TRBV30
cdr3_aa: CAGGLAGKSYEQYF
cdr3_nt: TGTGCCGGGGGACTAGCGGGAAAATCCTACGAGCAGTACTTC

d_call: TRBD1
cdr3_length: 15
clone_size: few
j_call: TRBJ2-5
v_call: TRBV2
cdr3_aa: CASRPGTGHQETQYF
cdr3_nt: TGTGCCAGCAGACCCGGGACAGGGCATCAAGAGACCCAGTACTTC

d_call: .
cdr3_length: 14
clone_size: once
j_call: TRBJ2-3
v_call: TRBV19
cdr3_aa: CASSIPGVGRTQYF
cdr3_nt: TGTGCCAGTAGTATCCCGGGAGTGGGCCGAACGCAGTATTTT